One T cell receptor (beta chain) is described in this entry. These data originate in a study of blood T cell repertoires in COVID-19. Trimming took off 2 bases at V and 4 bases at J, with 18 bases between the two ends. This CDR3 contains 16 residues. Germline CDR1 and CDR2: MNHEY and SVGAGI. Authors' processing steps: Nucleated cell counts were estimated from reference gene primer amplification. Measured with immunoSEQ multiplex PCR; TCRdb has only the in-frame clones, and not every one. That table furnishes V, J and clone size, whereas the DNA furnished D and trimming. This sample carries 100,000 to 150,000 clones, roughly 80% of them seen once, and the ten largest clones take 20% to 25%.

The sample was peripheral blood. The clonotype comes from a human donor in a cohort sampled during active COVID-19. The chain combines TRBV6-5 with TRBJ2-7, with a tentative D call TRBD2 (5 bases). DNA for the CDR3: TGTGCCAGCAGTTACGGAAGGGCAGGAAGCGGATACGAGCAGTACTTC. Protein sequence: CASSYGRAGSGYEQYF.